This T cell receptor beta chain came from a study of cytomegalovirus exposure and HLA in healthy donors. CDR1 SGHTS and CDR2 YDEGEE come from the germline V gene. The CDR3 consists of 16 residues. V was clipped by 2 bases and J by 7 bases, with 16 bases between them. Researchers ran the PCR with 60 Vbeta and 13 Jbeta primers. Using immunoSEQ multiplex PCR, the repertoire was profiled, and TCRdb retains in-frame clones only, with some absent. The sample holds tens of thousands of clones, about 80% seen once. To note about this clone: Its antigen remains unknown.

Study-level results: Highly shared variants forming one cluster were likely a sequencing artifact.

The rearrangement joins TRBV5-8 to TRBJ1-6, with a tentative D call TRBD1 (5 bases). The source is a male donor in good health and CMV-seronegative. The sequencing input was PBMCs. The CDR3 loop reads CASSFHRTSGNSPLHF. Written as DNA, the CDR3 is TGTGCCAGCAGCTTTCACAGAACTTCAGGGAATTCACCCCTCCACTTT.